These 14 T cell receptor beta chains were sequenced from one sample in a study of immune evolution from preneoplasia to lung adenocarcinoma. Profiling relied on immunoSEQ multiplex PCR, and the TCRdb table lists in-frame clones only, not all of them. The sample includes approximately 6,000 clones, roughly 88% of them seen just once. The source material was FFPE lung adenocarcinoma in situ tissue. These receptors were collected from a donor older than 65 with lung adenocarcinoma.

The V and J genes are TRBV28 and TRBJ2-2, with a possible D match to TRBD1 (6 bases). In germline, CDR1 is MDHEN, CDR2 SYDVKM. The CDR3 is 13 amino acids. Trimming took 4 bases from V and 6 from J, leaving 9 bases between them. The CDR3 DNA follows: TGTGCCAGCAGTTACAGGGTAGCCGGGGAGCTGTTTTTT. This encodes CASSYRVAGELFF. Based on the CDR3 plus reference TRBV28 and TRBJ2-2, the full variable domain is DVKVTQSSRYLVKRTGEKVFLECVQDMDHENMFWYRQDPGLGLRLIYFSYDVKMKEKGDIPEGYSVSREKKERFSLILESASTNQTSMYLCASSYRVAGELFFGEGSRLTVL.

The chain has TRBV30 and TRBJ2-5, with D possibly TRBD1 on 5 matching bases. The germline gives CDR1 GTSNPN, CDR2 SVGIG (reference sequence). The CDR3 has 12 amino acids. The ends were cut back, 3 bases at V and 2 bases at J, with 7 bases in the middle. The CDR3 coding sequence is TGTGCCTGGAGCTCAGGGCAAGAGACCCAGTACTTC. Protein: CAWSSGQETQYF.

CDR3 protein: CASSSPGRGGVANYGYTF. CDR3 nucleotide sequence: TGTGCCAGCAGCTCCCCGGGCAGGGGCGGTGTGGCTAACTATGGCTACACCTTC. This chain connects TRBV7-9 to TRBJ1-2; a weak D match, TRBD1 (6 bases). With 4 bases removed from V and 0 bases from J, the gap between germline ends came to 21 bases. Germline CDR1 is SEHNR and CDR2 is FQNEAQ (reference sequence). The CDR3 runs 18 residues.

The chain carries TRBV5-1 and TRBJ2-1; weak D call: TRBD1 (6 bases). The CDR3 spans 15 residues. Germline V gives CDR1 SGHRS, CDR2 YFSETQ. Trimming stripped 2 bases from V and 2 bases from J, with 11 bases between. CDR3 protein: CASSLEGVPYNEQFF. In nucleotides, the CDR3 is TGCGCCAGCAGCTTAGAGGGGGTCCCCTACAATGAGCAGTTCTTC.

J is TRBJ1-2 and V is TRBV19; no clear D. CDR1 is LNHDA, CDR2 SQIVND, per germline (reference sequence). Trimming took 2 bases from V and 8 from J, leaving 12 bases between them. The CDR3 loop spans 13 amino acids. This CDR3 reads CASSIPGNHGYTF. CDR3 bases: TGTGCCAGTAGTATACCCGGAAATCACGGCTACACCTTC.

The chain links TRBV5-1 to TRBJ2-3; 7 bases agree with TRBD2. V lost 2 bases to trimming and J lost 3 bases; unmatched junction nucleotides: 9. CDR1 is SGHRS and CDR2 is YFSETQ in the germline V gene. This CDR3 contains 16 residues. The CDR3 protein is CASSLQSGIGTDTQYF. For the CDR3, the DNA is TGCGCCAGCAGCTTACAGAGCGGGATAGGTACAGATACGCAGTATTTT.

The rearrangement joins TRBV30 to TRBJ2-1, with D maybe TRBD2 (5 bases). The length of the CDR3 is 11 residues. V lost 2 bases to trimming and J lost 9 bases, with 8 bases between them. Germline values: CDR1 GTSNPN, CDR2 SVGIG (reference sequence). The chain's CDR3 is CAWSRGTEQFF. Here the CDR3 DNA reads TGTGCCTGGAGTCGGGGTACTGAGCAGTTCTTC.

Notes on this clone: Germline and junction disagree at one end, which may indicate a read error. The chain joins TRBV6-1 to TRBJ1-4; D is undetermined. Germline V CDR1 and CDR2: MNHNS, SASEGT. This CDR3 contains 11 residues. The chain's CDR3 is CASSEAIHRVF. The DNA for the CDR3 is TGTGCCAGCAGTGAAGCGATCCACCGGGTTTTT.

V is TRBV27 and J is TRBJ2-7, with TRBD1 identical over 10 bases. The V and J ends lost 4 bases and 5 bases, in that order; junction bases with no gene match: 8. Per the germline V gene, CDR1 is MNHEY and CDR2 is SMNVEV (reference sequence). The CDR3 spans 15 residues. The CDR3 region has the DNA TGTGCCAGCAGTTCGCCCGGGACAGGGGCTCACGAGCAGTACTTC. Translating gives CASSSPGTGAHEQYF.

The rearrangement joins TRBV5-1 to TRBJ1-4, with TRBD1 as a possible D gene (6 bases). V shed 0 bases and J shed 0 bases, with 9 bases lying between them. This CDR3 has 16 amino acids. The germline V gene encodes CDR1 SGHRS and CDR2 YFSETQ. CDR3 nucleotides: TGCGCCAGCAGCTTGGGGGGGGCGGCAACTAATGAAAAACTGTTTTTT. It encodes CASSLGGAATNEKLFF.

The rearrangement joins TRBV9 to TRBJ2-1; D perhaps matches TRBD2 (6 bases). The CDR3 length is 15 residues. Trimming left V 3 bases short and J 0 bases short, with 10 bases between. Germline V gene data show CDR1 as SGDLS and CDR2 as YYNGEE. DNA of the CDR3: TGTGCCAGCAGCGATAGCGGTAGCTCCTACAATGAGCAGTTCTTC. Translation: CASSDSGSSYNEQFF.

The CDR3 is CSGAWGGTEAFF. CDR3 bases: TGCAGCGGCGCTTGGGGCGGCACTGAAGCTTTCTTT. The V call is TRBV29-1, the J call TRBJ1-1, with a tentative D call TRBD1 (5 bases). V was clipped by 7 bases and J by 4 bases, with 13 bases between them. In germline, CDR1 is SQVTM, CDR2 ANQGSEA. The CDR3 has 12 amino acids.

The rearrangement links TRBV5-1 to TRBJ2-3, with D possibly matching TRBD2 (6 bases). Trimming cost V 4 bases and J 1 base, with 16 bases left between them. Germline assignment: CDR1 SGHRS and CDR2 YFSETQ. The CDR3 is made up of 16 amino acids. The CDR3 reads CASSGGAGRGTDTQYF. CDR3 nucleotide sequence: TGCGCCAGCAGCGGTGGTGCGGGGCGAGGCACAGATACGCAGTATTTT.

This sequence joins TRBV21-1 and TRBJ2-1; the table's D call of TRBD2 was not tested on the DNA. TRBV21-1 is recorded as a pseudogene. The CDR3 length is 18 residues. CDR3 loop: CASRAKLATHHSDNEQFF. For the CDR3, the DNA is TGTGCCAGCAGAGCGAAACTAGCTACACACCATTCCGACAATGAGCAGTTCTTC.